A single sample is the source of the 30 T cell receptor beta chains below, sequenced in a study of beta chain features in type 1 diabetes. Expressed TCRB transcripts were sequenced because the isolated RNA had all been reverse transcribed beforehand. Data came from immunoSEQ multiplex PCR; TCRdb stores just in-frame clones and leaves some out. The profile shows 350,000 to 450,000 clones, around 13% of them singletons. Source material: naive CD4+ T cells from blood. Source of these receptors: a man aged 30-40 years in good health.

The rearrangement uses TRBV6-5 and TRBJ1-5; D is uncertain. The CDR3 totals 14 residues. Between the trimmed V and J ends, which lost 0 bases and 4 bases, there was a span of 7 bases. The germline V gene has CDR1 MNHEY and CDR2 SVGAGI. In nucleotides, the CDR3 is TGTGCCAGCAGTTACTCGAAGGGTAATCAGCCCCAGCATTTT. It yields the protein CASSYSKGNQPQHF.

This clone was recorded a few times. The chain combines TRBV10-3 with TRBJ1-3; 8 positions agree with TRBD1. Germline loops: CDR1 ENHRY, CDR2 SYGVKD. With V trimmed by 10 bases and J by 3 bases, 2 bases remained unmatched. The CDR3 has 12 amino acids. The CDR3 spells CATTGGGNTIYF. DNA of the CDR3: TGTGCCACTACAGGGGGTGGAAACACCATATATTTT.

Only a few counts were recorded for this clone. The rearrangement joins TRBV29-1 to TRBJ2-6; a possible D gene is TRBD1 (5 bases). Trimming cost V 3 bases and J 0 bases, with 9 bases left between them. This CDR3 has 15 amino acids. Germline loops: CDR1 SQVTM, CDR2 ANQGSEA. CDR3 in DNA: TGCAGCGTTGAGTTCGGACACTCTGGGGCCAACGTCCTGACTTTC. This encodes CSVEFGHSGANVLTF.

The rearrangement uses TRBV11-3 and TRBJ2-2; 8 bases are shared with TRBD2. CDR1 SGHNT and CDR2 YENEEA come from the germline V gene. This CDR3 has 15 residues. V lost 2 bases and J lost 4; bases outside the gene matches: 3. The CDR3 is CASSLSGRGTGELFF. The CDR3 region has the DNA TGTGCCAGCAGCTTAAGCGGGAGAGGCACCGGGGAGCTGTTTTTT.

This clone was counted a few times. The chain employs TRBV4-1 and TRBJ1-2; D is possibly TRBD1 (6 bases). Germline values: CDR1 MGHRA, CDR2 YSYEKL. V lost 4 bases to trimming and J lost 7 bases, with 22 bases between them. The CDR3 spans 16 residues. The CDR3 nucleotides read TGCGCCAGCAGCCCCCTCGATCGGGGGGGCTTGAGTGGCTACACCTTC. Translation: CASSPLDRGGLSGYTF.

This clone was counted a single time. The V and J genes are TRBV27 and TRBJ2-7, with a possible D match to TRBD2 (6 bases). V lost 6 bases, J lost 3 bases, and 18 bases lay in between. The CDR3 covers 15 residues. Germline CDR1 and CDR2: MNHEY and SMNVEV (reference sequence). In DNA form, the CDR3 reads TGTGCCAGCAGCACGGGACTGACAAATCGCTACGAGCAGTACTTC. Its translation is CASSTGLTNRYEQYF.

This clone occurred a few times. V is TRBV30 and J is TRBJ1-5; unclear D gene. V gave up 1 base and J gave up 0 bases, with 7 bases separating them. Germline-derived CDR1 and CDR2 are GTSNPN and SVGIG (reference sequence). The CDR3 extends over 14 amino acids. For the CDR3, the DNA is TGTGCCTGGAGTGCTGGGTATAGCAATCAGCCCCAGCATTTT. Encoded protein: CAWSAGYSNQPQHF.

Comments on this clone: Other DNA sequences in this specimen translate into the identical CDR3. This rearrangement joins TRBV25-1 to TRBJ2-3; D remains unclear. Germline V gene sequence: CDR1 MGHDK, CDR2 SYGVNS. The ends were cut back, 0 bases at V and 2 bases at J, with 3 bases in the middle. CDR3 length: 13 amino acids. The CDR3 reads CASSEYPTDTQYF. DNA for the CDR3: TGTGCCAGCAGTGAATACCCCACAGATACGCAGTATTTT.

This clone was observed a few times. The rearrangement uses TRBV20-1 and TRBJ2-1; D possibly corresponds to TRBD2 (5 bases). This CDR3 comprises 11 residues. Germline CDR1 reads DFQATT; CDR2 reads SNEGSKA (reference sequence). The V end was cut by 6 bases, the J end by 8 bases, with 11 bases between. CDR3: CSALPSYEQFF. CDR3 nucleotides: TGCAGTGCCCTCCCTAGCTATGAGCAGTTCTTC.

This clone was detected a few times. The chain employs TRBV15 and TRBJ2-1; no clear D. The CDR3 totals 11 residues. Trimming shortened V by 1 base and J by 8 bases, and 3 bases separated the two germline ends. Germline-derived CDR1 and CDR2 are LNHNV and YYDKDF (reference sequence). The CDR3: CATSRVYEQFF. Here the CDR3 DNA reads TGTGCCACCAGCAGAGTTTATGAGCAGTTCTTC.

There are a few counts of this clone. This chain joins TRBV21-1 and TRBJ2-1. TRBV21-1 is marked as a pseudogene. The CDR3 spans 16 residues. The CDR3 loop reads CASSLMGPREPNEQFF. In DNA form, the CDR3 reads TGTGCCAGCAGCCTAATGGGGCCCAGGGAGCCCAATGAGCAGTTCTTC.

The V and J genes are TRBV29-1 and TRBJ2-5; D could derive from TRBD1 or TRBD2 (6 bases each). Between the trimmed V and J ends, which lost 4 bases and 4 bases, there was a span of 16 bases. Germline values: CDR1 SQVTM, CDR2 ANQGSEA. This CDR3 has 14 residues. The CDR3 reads CSVVLLGGLETQYF. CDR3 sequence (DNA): TGCAGCGTTGTTCTCCTAGGGGGACTAGAGACCCAGTACTTC.

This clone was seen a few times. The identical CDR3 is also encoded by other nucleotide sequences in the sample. The CDR3 DNA reads TGCGCCAGCAGCTCCACCACAGATACGCAGTATTTT. Its protein is CASSSTTDTQYF. The V and J genes are TRBV5-1 and TRBJ2-3; D remains ambiguous. Germline loops: CDR1 SGHRS, CDR2 YFSETQ. V gave up 3 bases and J gave up 2 bases, with 4 bases separating them. The CDR3 length is 12 residues.

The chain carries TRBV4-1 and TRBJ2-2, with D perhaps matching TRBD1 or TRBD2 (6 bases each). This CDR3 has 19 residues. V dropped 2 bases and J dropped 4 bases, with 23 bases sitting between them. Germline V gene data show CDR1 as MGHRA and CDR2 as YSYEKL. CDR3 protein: CASSQWFNFGGQGTGELFF. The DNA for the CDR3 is TGCGCCAGCAGCCAATGGTTCAATTTCGGGGGCCAGGGCACCGGGGAGCTGTTTTTT.

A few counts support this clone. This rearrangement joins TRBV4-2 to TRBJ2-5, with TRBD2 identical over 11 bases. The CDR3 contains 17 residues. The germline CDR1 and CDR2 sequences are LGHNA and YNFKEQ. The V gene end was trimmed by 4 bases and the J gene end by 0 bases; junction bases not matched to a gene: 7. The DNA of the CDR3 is TGTGCCAGCAGCCGAACGGGACTAGCGGAGAACCAAGAGACCCAGTACTTC. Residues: CASSRTGLAENQETQYF.

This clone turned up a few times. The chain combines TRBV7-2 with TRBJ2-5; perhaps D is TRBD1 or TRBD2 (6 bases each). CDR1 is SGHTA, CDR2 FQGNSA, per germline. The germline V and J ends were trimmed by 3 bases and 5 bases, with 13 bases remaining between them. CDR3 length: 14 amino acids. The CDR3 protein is CASSLGGGAETQYF. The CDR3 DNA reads TGTGCCAGCAGCTTGGGGGGCGGGGCGGAGACCCAGTACTTC.

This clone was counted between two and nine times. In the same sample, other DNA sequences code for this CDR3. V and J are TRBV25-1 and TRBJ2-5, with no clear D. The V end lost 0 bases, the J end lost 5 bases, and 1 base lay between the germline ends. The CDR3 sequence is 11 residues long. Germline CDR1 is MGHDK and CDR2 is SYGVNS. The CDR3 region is CASSEYETQYF. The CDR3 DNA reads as TGTGCCAGCAGTGAATACGAGACCCAGTACTTC.

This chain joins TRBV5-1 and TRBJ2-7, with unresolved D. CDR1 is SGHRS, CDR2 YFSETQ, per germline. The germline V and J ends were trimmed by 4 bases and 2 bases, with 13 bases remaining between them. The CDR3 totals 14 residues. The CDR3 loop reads CASSPDGGPYEQYV. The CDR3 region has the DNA TGCGCCAGCAGCCCAGACGGCGGACCCTACGAGCAGTACGTC.

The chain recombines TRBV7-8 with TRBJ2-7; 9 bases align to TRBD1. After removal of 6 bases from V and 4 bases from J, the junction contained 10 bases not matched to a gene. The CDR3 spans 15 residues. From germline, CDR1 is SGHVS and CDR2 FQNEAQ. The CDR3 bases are TGTGCCAGCAGGGGACCGGGACAGGGTAGATACGAGCAGTACTTC. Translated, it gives CASRGPGQGRYEQYF.

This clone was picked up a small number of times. In DNA form, the CDR3 reads TGTGCCAGCAGTTACTCCGGGACAGGGAAGGTGGAGACCCAGTACTTC. Its translation: CASSYSGTGKVETQYF. The chain uses TRBV6-5 and TRBJ2-5; 9 bases are a match to TRBD1. Unmatched junction bases numbered 7, after V lost 0 bases and J lost 5 bases. The germline V gene encodes CDR1 MNHEY and CDR2 SVGAGI. This CDR3 has 16 residues.

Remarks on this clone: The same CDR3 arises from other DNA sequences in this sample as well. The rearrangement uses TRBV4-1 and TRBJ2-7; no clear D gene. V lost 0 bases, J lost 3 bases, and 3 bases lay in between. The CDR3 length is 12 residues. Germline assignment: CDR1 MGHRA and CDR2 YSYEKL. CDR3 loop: CASSQEGYEQYF. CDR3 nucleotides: TGCGCCAGCAGCCAAGAGGGCTACGAGCAGTACTTC.

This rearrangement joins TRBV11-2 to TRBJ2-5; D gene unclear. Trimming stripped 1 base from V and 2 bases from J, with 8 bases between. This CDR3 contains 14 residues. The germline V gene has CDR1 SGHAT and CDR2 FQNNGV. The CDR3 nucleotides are TGTGCCAGCAGCTTAGTGAATAGACAAGAGACCCAGTACTTC. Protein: CASSLVNRQETQYF.

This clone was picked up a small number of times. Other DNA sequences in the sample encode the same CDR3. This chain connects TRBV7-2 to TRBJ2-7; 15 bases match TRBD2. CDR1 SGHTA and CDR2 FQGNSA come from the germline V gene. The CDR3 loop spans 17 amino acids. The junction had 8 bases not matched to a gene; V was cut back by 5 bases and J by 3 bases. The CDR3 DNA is TGTGCCAGCAGCCCCGGAGGACTAGCGGGAGGGCTCTACGAGCAGTACGTC. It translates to CASSPGGLAGGLYEQYV.

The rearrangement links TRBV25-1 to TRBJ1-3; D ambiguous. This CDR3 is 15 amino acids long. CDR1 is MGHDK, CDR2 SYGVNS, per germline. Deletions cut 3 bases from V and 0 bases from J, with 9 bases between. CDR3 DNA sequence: TGTGCCAGCAGTGAGGGCGGGTTCTCTGGAAACACCATATATTTT. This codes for CASSEGGFSGNTIYF. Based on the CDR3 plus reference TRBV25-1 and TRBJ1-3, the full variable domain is EADIYQTPRYLVIGTGKKITLECSQTMGHDKMYWYQQDPGMELHLIHYSYGVNSTEKGDLSSESTVSRIRTEHFPLTLESARPSHTSQYLCASSEGGFSGNTIYFGEGSWLTVV.

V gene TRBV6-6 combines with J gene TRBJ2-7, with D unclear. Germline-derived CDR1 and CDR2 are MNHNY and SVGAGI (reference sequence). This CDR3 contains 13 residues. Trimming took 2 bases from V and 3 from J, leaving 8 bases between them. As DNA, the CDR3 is TGTGCCAGCAGTTACGCCAGGTTCTACGAGCAGTACGTC. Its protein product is CASSYARFYEQYV.

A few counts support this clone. The CDR3 nucleotides are TGCGCCAGCAGCCGAACGGCAGGGGAGAGATCTAACTATGGCTACACCTTC. This sequence encodes CASSRTAGERSNYGYTF. The chain recombines TRBV4-3 with TRBJ1-2, with D tentatively TRBD1 (6 bases). V was cut by 4 bases and J by 0 bases, with 18 bases left in between. This CDR3 has 17 residues. Germline-derived CDR1 and CDR2 are LGHNA and YSLEER.

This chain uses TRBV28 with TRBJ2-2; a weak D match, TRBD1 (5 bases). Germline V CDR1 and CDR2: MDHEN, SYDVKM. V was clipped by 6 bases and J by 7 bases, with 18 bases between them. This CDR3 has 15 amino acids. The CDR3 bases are TGTGCCAGCAGAGACGCCACAGGCACGGGCGGGGAGCTGTTTTTT. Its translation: CASRDATGTGGELFF.

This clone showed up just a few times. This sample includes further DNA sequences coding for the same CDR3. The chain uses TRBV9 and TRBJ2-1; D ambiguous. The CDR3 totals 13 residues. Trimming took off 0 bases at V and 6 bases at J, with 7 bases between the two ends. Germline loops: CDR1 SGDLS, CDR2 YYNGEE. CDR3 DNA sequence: TGTGCCAGCAGCGTAGGGCCGGTCAATGAGCAGTTCTTC. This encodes CASSVGPVNEQFF.

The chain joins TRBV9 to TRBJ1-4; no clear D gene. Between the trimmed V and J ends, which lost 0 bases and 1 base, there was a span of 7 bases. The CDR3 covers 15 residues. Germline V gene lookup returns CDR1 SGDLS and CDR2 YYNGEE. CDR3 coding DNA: TGTGCCAGCAGCGTAGCAGGACGAACTAATGAAAAACTGTTTTTT. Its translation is CASSVAGRTNEKLFF.

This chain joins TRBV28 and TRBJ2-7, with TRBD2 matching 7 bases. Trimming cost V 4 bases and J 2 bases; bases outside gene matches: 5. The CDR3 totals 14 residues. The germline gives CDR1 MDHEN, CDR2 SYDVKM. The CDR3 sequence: CASSYRREPYEQYV. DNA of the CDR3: TGTGCCAGCAGTTATCGGCGGGAGCCCTACGAGCAGTACGTC.